The present TCR beta chain was sequenced within a study of shared clonotypes between healthy human individuals. CD45RO negativity and positive selection for CCR7 defined naive CD8 cells, a population that excluded terminally differentiated effector memory CD45RA+ cells. The CDR3 covers 14 residues. CDR1 LNHDA and CDR2 SQIVND come from the germline V gene (reference sequence). After removal of 7 bases from V and 3 bases from J, the junction contained 8 bases not matched to a gene. Profiling relied on immunoSEQ multiplex PCR, and the TCRdb table lists in-frame clones only, not all of them. This table holds millions of clones, about 93% found once.

The receptor comes from a man between 18 and 35 years old in good health. Some clones in this sample may be carry-over from other donors' samples. This chain connects TRBV19 to TRBJ1-2, with 7 bases lining up with TRBD1. The sample taken for sequencing was naive CD8+ T cells from PBMCs. The CDR3 sequence is CASNLGGAYYGYTF. The CDR3 DNA reads TGTGCCAGTAACCTAGGGGGCGCCTACTATGGCTACACCTTC.